Presented here are 30 T cell receptor beta chains from one specimen sequenced in a study of CD8+ T cells in alopecia areata. Sequencing used cDNA as its template, made by extracting RNA and reverse transcribing it. Sequenced by immunoSEQ multiplex PCR; TCRdb stores in-frame clones only, minus some. In the table there are a few hundred thousand clones, approximately 72% of which are singletons. As to treatment: oral pan-JAK inhibitor, 5-10 mg twice daily. This specimen was CD4+ T cells sorted from blood, taken around week 44, from a patient treated with tofacitinib. These receptors all come from a human donor with alopecia areata.

The chain carries TRBV29-1 and TRBJ1-5; 9 bases agree with TRBD1. V shed 6 bases, J shed 7 bases, and the junction held 7 bases outside the gene matches. The CDR3 extends over 13 amino acids. CDR1 and CDR2 (germline): SQVTM, ANQGSEA. Here the CDR3 DNA reads TGCAGCGTCGGACAGGGGTCGGAGCAGCCCCAGCATTTT. Its translation is CSVGQGSEQPQHF.

The chain uses TRBV11-2 and TRBJ1-2; a weak D match, TRBD1 (6 bases). The germline V gene encodes CDR1 SGHAT and CDR2 FQNNGV. Trimming cost V 6 bases and J 2 bases, with 16 bases left between them. The CDR3 length is 15 residues. CDR3 protein: CASSVLGAVNYGYTF. CDR3 in DNA: TGTGCCAGCAGTGTCTTGGGGGCGGTCAACTATGGCTACACCTTC.

Worth noting for this clone: This could be a read error, since a much larger clone is one nucleotide away. The genes are TRBV7-9 and TRBJ1-1; D remains ambiguous. The CDR3 totals 13 residues. The germline CDR1 and CDR2 sequences are SEHNR and FQNEAQ (reference sequence). Trimming took 5 bases from V and 1 from J, leaving 8 bases between them. CDR3: CASSHDTNTEAFF. DNA for the CDR3: TGTGCCAGCAGCCACGACACGAACACTGAAGCTTTCTTT.

This chain joins TRBV7-9 and TRBJ2-7; D ambiguous. The CDR3 spans 16 residues. Trimming took 1 base from V and 2 from J, leaving 15 bases between them. Germline CDR1 SEHNR, CDR2 FQNEAQ (reference sequence). This CDR3 is CASSLEAVGLTYEQYF. CDR3 DNA: TGTGCCAGCAGCTTAGAGGCGGTAGGGTTAACCTACGAGCAGTACTTC.

The chain employs TRBV2 and TRBJ1-5, with 8 bases aligning to TRBD1. Trimming cost V 4 bases and J 3 bases; bases outside gene matches: 2. Germline loops: CDR1 SNHLY, CDR2 FYNNEI. This CDR3 comprises 14 residues. The CDR3 region has the DNA TGTGCCAGCAGTGGGACAGGGTTCAATCAGCCCCAGCATTTT. Encoded protein: CASSGTGFNQPQHF.

This chain links TRBV27 with TRBJ2-5; D is uncertain. CDR3 length: 13 residues. Germline CDR1 reads MNHEY; CDR2 reads SMNVEV (reference sequence). Between the trimmed V and J ends, which lost 3 bases and 7 bases, there was a span of 12 bases. CDR3 region: CASSFTHLGTQYF. CDR3 DNA sequence: TGTGCCAGCAGTTTTACTCATTTGGGGACCCAGTACTTC.

The chain links TRBV5-4 to TRBJ2-7; 8 bases fit TRBD1. The length of the CDR3 is 18 residues. Germline lookup yields CDR1 SGHNT and CDR2 YYREEE (reference sequence). V shed 0 bases, J shed 5 bases, and the junction held 16 bases outside the gene matches. CDR3 amino acids: CASSLAPWTGLLRNEQYF. CDR3 bases: TGTGCCAGCAGCTTGGCCCCCTGGACAGGGCTCCTGAGGAACGAGCAGTACTTC.

The rearrangement joins TRBV9 to TRBJ2-1, with D maybe TRBD2 (5 bases). The CDR3 consists of 17 residues. V lost 6 bases, J lost 6 bases, and 25 bases lay in between. Germline V lookup: CDR1 SGDLS, CDR2 YYNGEE. CDR3 DNA: TGTGCCAGCACGCGATCTCCCCTACTTGACCGGGGCAATGAGCAGTTCTTC. It encodes CASTRSPLLDRGNEQFF.

The chain's CDR3 is CASSMRFPYNEQFF. CDR3 DNA sequence: TGTGCCAGTAGTATGAGGTTCCCTTACAATGAGCAGTTCTTC. The chain employs TRBV19 and TRBJ2-1; D is undetermined. The CDR3 spans 14 residues. Germline V CDR1 and CDR2: LNHDA, SQIVND (reference sequence). Trimming cost V 3 bases and J 4 bases, with 10 bases left between them.

The V and J genes are TRBV10-2 and TRBJ1-5; D gene uncertain. CDR1 WSHSY and CDR2 SAAADI come from the germline V gene. The length of the CDR3 is 14 residues. V lost 3 bases to trimming and J lost 5 bases, with 11 bases between them. DNA for the CDR3: TGCGCCAGCAGTGAATCCAAGAGGGATCAGCCCCAGCATTTT. Translating gives CASSESKRDQPQHF.

The V gene is TRBV29-1, the J gene TRBJ1-6; D ambiguous. The CDR3 is 11 residues long. The V and J ends lost 3 bases and 14 bases respectively, with 11 bases between them. CDR1 and CDR2 from the germline V gene are SQVTM and ANQGSEA. CDR3 protein: CSVDTGETLHF. In DNA, the CDR3 is TGCAGCGTTGACACTGGGGAGACCCTCCACTTT.

The rearrangement uses TRBV29-1 and TRBJ2-7, with a possible D match to TRBD1 (6 bases). Germline V gene lookup returns CDR1 SQVTM and CDR2 ANQGSEA. V lost 4 bases and J lost 2, with 9 bases in between. This CDR3 has 12 residues. CDR3 region: CSVVGQTYEQYF. CDR3 bases: TGCAGCGTTGTCGGACAGACCTACGAGCAGTACTTC.

The gene calls are TRBV10-3 and TRBJ2-2; 7 bases agree with TRBD1. Germline CDR1 is ENHRY and CDR2 is SYGVKD. V lost 4 bases, J lost 2 bases, and 7 bases stayed unmatched. The CDR3 totals 16 residues. CDR3 residues: CAISGSDRRNTGELFF. CDR3 DNA: TGTGCCATCAGTGGATCGGACAGGCGCAACACCGGGGAGCTGTTTTTT.

This clone turned up a few times. V is TRBV27 and J is TRBJ1-5; TRBD1 aligns across 12 bases. J gave up 7 bases and V 1 base, and 5 bases lay outside the gene matches. The CDR3 is 16 residues long. Germline CDR1 and CDR2: MNHEY and SMNVEV (reference sequence). The CDR3 nucleotides read TGTGCCAGCAGTTTATGGGGACAGGGGGCAAACCAGCCCCAGCATTTT. Protein product: CASSLWGQGANQPQHF.

This clone appeared a few times. Here the CDR3 DNA reads TGTGCCAGCAGCTTAAGCCGACAGGCCAGCACAGATACGCAGTATTTT. It is translated as CASSLSRQASTDTQYF. The J gene is TRBJ2-3, the V gene TRBV11-2; D may be TRBD1 (6 bases). V was shortened by 2 bases and J by 0 bases, with 12 bases between the two germline ends. Germline V gene data show CDR1 as SGHAT and CDR2 as FQNNGV. The CDR3 extends over 16 amino acids.

The rearrangement links TRBV30 to TRBJ1-1; D call uncertain. V gave up 3 bases and J gave up 6 bases, with 8 bases separating them. Per the germline V gene, CDR1 is GTSNPN and CDR2 is SVGIG (reference sequence). The CDR3 sequence is 11 residues long. CDR3 amino acids: CAWRVDAEAFF. The CDR3 DNA sequence: TGTGCCTGGAGGGTAGATGCTGAAGCTTTCTTT.

The gene calls are TRBV4-1 and TRBJ2-5; TRBD2 aligns across 7 bases. J gave up 3 bases and V 1 base, and 2 bases lay outside the gene matches. CDR1 and CDR2 (germline): MGHRA, YSYEKL. This CDR3 comprises 14 residues. The CDR3 protein is CASSQGGTKETQYF. The CDR3 DNA reads as TGCGCCAGCAGCCAAGGGGGGACTAAAGAGACCCAGTACTTC.

The chain couples TRBV30 to TRBJ1-2; the D gene is possibly TRBD1 (5 bases). Germline V gene lookup returns CDR1 GTSNPN and CDR2 SVGIG (reference sequence). Trimming left V 3 bases short and J 1 base short, with 12 bases between. CDR3 length equals 14 residues. In DNA, the CDR3 is TGTGCCTGGAGGTCTTGGGACGTTAACTATGGCTACACCTTC. Translated, it gives CAWRSWDVNYGYTF.

The gene calls are TRBV20-1 and TRBJ1-1; D is possibly TRBD1 (5 bases). The ends were cut back, 5 bases at V and 10 bases at J, with 14 bases in the middle. Germline CDR1 and CDR2: DFQATT and SNEGSKA (reference sequence). The CDR3 spans 11 residues. CDR3 region: CSAWGQLGAFF. The CDR3 DNA is TGCAGTGCTTGGGGCCAGCTGGGAGCTTTCTTT.

In the case of this clone: Other nucleotide sequences in the sample specify the same CDR3. J is TRBJ1-5 and V is TRBV7-2; no firm D call. The germline V gene has CDR1 SGHTA and CDR2 FQGNSA. Trimming took 1 base from V and 5 from J, leaving 3 bases between them. The CDR3 runs 12 residues. The CDR3 DNA reads TGTGCCAGCAGCTTAGGTGATCAGCCCCAGCATTTT. Translated: CASSLGDQPQHF.

This clone was found once. The chain uses TRBV4-3 and TRBJ1-1, with D possibly TRBD1 on 5 matching bases. The germline CDR1 and CDR2 sequences are LGHNA and YSLEER. Trimming stripped 4 bases from V and 6 bases from J, with 18 bases between. The CDR3 consists of 15 residues. CDR3 DNA sequence: TGCGCCAGCAGCCCCGGGGTGTCCAGGGCCCCTGAAGCTTTCTTT. Amino acids: CASSPGVSRAPEAFF.

The chain recombines TRBV30 with TRBJ2-5, with a possible D match to TRBD1 (6 bases). Looked up from germline, CDR1 is GTSNPN and CDR2 is SVGIG (reference sequence). CDR3 length: 12 amino acids. Deletions cut 7 bases from V and 4 bases from J, with 13 bases between. The CDR3 DNA sequence: TGTGCCTATAAGGACAGCGGAGAGACCCAGTACTTC. This gives the protein CAYKDSGETQYF.

The chain employs TRBV11-2 and TRBJ2-6; D possibly uses TRBD1 or TRBD2 (6 bases each). CDR3 length: 19 residues. Trimming removed 6 bases from V and 0 bases from J, with 21 bases in between. Germline-derived CDR1 and CDR2 are SGHAT and FQNNGV. CDR3 bases: TGTGCCAGCAGTCGGGACATCGGGACTTATCGCTCTGGGGCCAACGTCCTGACTTTC. Protein: CASSRDIGTYRSGANVLTF.

This clone was detected a few times. The chain recombines TRBV29-1 with TRBJ1-2; D gene uncertain. Per germline, CDR1 SQVTM and CDR2 ANQGSEA. This CDR3 is 12 amino acids long. V was trimmed by 0 bases and J by 2 bases, leaving 4 bases between them. Written as DNA, the CDR3 is TGCAGCGTTGAAGATACCAACTATGGCTACACCTTC. Translating gives CSVEDTNYGYTF.

This chain joins TRBV18 and TRBJ2-1, with 10 bases fitting TRBD2. The ends lost 1 base at V and 8 bases at J; junction bases unmatched: 5. The CDR3 covers 15 residues. Germline lookup yields CDR1 KGHSH and CDR2 LQKENI. In DNA, the CDR3 is TGTGCCAGCTCACCACTAGCGGGGGGAAGCGATGAGCAGTTCTTC. It specifies CASSPLAGGSDEQFF.

The V and J genes are TRBV19 and TRBJ2-5, with TRBD1 identical over 9 bases. Germline V gives CDR1 LNHDA, CDR2 SQIVND (reference sequence). The CDR3 spans 13 residues. Unmatched junction bases numbered 1, after V lost 6 bases and J lost 2 bases. CDR3 nucleotide sequence: TGTGCCAGTAGGGGGACAGGGCAAGAGACCCAGTACTTC. This gives the protein CASRGTGQETQYF.

The J gene is TRBJ2-2, the V gene TRBV29-1, with D unclear. Per the germline V gene, CDR1 is SQVTM and CDR2 is ANQGSEA. V lost 4 bases and J 2 bases, leaving 8 bases between the germline ends. The CDR3 sequence is 13 residues long. In nucleotides, the CDR3 is TGCAGCGTTGCCACAGTAAACACCGGGGAGCTGTTTTTT. The encoded protein is CSVATVNTGELFF.

This chain uses TRBV2 with TRBJ2-3; a possible D gene is TRBD2 (6 bases). Germline V lookup: CDR1 SNHLY, CDR2 FYNNEI. The CDR3 sequence is 17 residues long. Deletions cut 2 bases from V and 3 bases from J, with 18 bases between. In DNA form, the CDR3 reads TGTGCCAGCAGTGAAAGGGGAGGAGGGTTGGGTACAGATACGCAGTATTTT. Protein: CASSERGGGLGTDTQYF.

A few counts support this clone. The gene calls are TRBV6-1 and TRBJ2-6; possibly TRBD2 for D (5 bases). Germline V CDR1 and CDR2: MNHNS, SASEGT. The CDR3 consists of 17 residues. V shed 3 bases and J shed 1 base, with 13 bases lying between them. The CDR3 spells CASSDPGSPSGANVLTF. The DNA of the CDR3 is TGTGCCAGCAGTGATCCGGGGAGCCCTTCTGGGGCCAACGTCCTGACTTTC.

Details on this clone: In the same sample, other DNA sequences code for this CDR3. V usage is TRBV29-1 and J usage is TRBJ2-2, with TRBD1 identical over 9 bases. Germline V gives CDR1 SQVTM, CDR2 ANQGSEA. The length of the CDR3 is 14 residues. The V segment lost 8 bases and the J segment 0 bases; nucleotides outside the gene matches: 4. The CDR3 spells CSINRGPNTGELFF. CDR3 bases: TGCAGCATAAACAGGGGGCCGAACACCGGGGAGCTGTTTTTT.